The clone carrying this TCR beta chain was counted many times. Researchers took RNA transcripts and amplified the TCR beta CDR3 regions from them. Carried out on the TCR CDR3, a first-round RT-PCR used the HTBI primer set. TCRdb re-called the multiplex PCR reads with MiXCR, one entry per CDR3 protein. The repertoire holds approximately 600,000 distinct CDR3 sequences, with around 15% as singletons. Reasons for excluding patients were uncontrolled infection, other autoimmune disease, pregnancy or lactation. This entry comes from a study of T cells in Graves' hyperthyroidism and ophthalmopathy. This receptor was taken from a woman in her 40s with Graves' ophthalmopathy. The material sequenced was blood.

The CDR3 spells CASSETGKRGSNQPQHF. The CDR3 nucleotides read TGTGCCAGCAGTGAAACGGGGAAGAGGGGTAGCAATCAGCCCCAGCATTTT. This chain connects TRBV2 to TRBJ1-5, with D possibly TRBD1 on 5 matching bases. Trimming took 2 bases from V and 0 from J, leaving 14 bases between them. The CDR3 contains 17 residues. Germline V gene sequence: CDR1 SNHLY, CDR2 FYNNEI.